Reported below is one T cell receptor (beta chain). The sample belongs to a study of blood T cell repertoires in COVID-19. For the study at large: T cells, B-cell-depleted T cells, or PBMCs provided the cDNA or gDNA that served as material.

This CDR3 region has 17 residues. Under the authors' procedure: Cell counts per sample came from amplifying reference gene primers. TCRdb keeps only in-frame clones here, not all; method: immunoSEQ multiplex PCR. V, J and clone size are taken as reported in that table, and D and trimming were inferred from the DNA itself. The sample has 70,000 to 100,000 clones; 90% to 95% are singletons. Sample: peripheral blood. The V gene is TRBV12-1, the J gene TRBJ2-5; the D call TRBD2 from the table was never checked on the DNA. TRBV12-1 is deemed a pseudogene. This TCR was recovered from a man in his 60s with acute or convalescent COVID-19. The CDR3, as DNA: TGTGCCAGCAGCTTTGAGCGGAGACTAGCGGGAGTGGAGACCCAGTACTTC. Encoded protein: CASSFERRLAGVETQYF.